This entry is about one T cell receptor (beta chain). This sample was taken from a study of blood T cell repertoires in COVID-19. Study overall: From T cells, B-cell-depleted T cells, or PBMCs came the material, which was cDNA or gDNA.

The CDR3 totals 17 residues. Germline loops: CDR1 SGHRS, CDR2 YFSETQ. V was clipped by 6 bases and J by 3 bases; unmatched bases: 15. The authors' processing: Amplification of reference gene primers was used by the study to estimate nucleated cell counts. Using immunoSEQ multiplex PCR, the repertoire was profiled, and TCRdb retains in-frame clones only, with some absent. The V and J calls and clone size are taken from that table; D and trimming were inferred from the DNA. The sample lists over 250,000 clones, 88% occurring once. Participants came from 24 US areas, aged roughly 18 to 89 years. The sequence was collected from a woman between 45 and 60 years old who had recovered from COVID-19. This chain connects TRBV5-1 to TRBJ2-3, with 8 bases aligning to TRBD2. Material for sequencing was PBMCs or T cells enriched from blood (not recorded which). The chain's CDR3 is CASNQRESRRATDTQYF. In DNA, the CDR3 is TGCGCCAGCAACCAGCGGGAGAGTCGGAGGGCTACAGATACGCAGTATTTT.